The 30 T cell receptor beta chains reported below all come from one sample, sequenced in a study of blood T cell repertoires in COVID-19. Profiled with immunoSEQ multiplex PCR; TCRdb holds only in-frame clones, not every one. The repertoire has a few hundred thousand clones, approximately 84% of them found once; the top ten carry 3%. Sequencing was done on a sample of PBMCs or T cells enriched from blood (not recorded which). The receptors stem from a woman under 40 who had recovered from COVID-19.

The chain couples TRBV11-3 to TRBJ1-1; 7 positions match TRBD1. Trimming at V came to 8 bases and at J to 3 bases, leaving 6 bases not matched to a gene. CDR1 and CDR2 from the germline V gene are SGHNT and YENEEA. The CDR3 is 13 amino acids. CDR3 DNA: TGTGCCAGCGCCACCCAGGGGGACACTGAAGCTTTCTTT. Translation: CASATQGDTEAFF.

This rearrangement joins TRBV28 to TRBJ1-5; D call uncertain. Germline assignment: CDR1 MDHEN and CDR2 SYDVKM. The CDR3 contains 15 residues. Trimming removed 8 bases from V and 3 bases from J, with 17 bases in between. The CDR3 reads CASGRYTTSNQPQHF. CDR3 nucleotides: TGTGCCAGCGGCCGTTACACCACGTCCAATCAGCCCCAGCATTTT.

V is TRBV2 and J is TRBJ2-1; TRBD2 agrees at 11 bases. The CDR3 is 14 amino acids. The V gene's germline CDR1 is SNHLY and CDR2 FYNNEI. V trimming: 7 bases; J trimming: 10 bases; junction bases outside the gene matches: 9. As DNA, the CDR3 is TGTGCCAGCACCAAGGGGGGGACTAGCGGCGAGCAGTTCTTC. This translates into CASTKGGTSGEQFF.

V gene TRBV13 combines with J gene TRBJ2-7; 12 nucleotides match TRBD2. V gave up 1 base and J gave up 5 bases; unmatched junction bases: 0. The CDR3 is made up of 14 amino acids. CDR1 PRHDT and CDR2 FYEKMQ come from the germline V gene (reference sequence). CDR3 sequence (DNA): TGTGCCAGCAGCTTAGCTAGCGGGAGGGACGAGCAGTACTTC. It specifies CASSLASGRDEQYF.

The CDR3 region is CASSSSGQGVEKLFF. The CDR3 coding sequence is TGTGCCAGCAGCTCTTCGGGACAGGGTGTTGAAAAACTGTTTTTT. The chain uses TRBV7-2 and TRBJ1-4; 9 nucleotides agree with TRBD1. The ends lost 4 bases at V and 7 bases at J; junction bases unmatched: 7. Germline CDR1 and CDR2: SGHTA and FQGNSA. CDR3 length: 15 amino acids.

This chain connects TRBV7-2 to TRBJ1-2; D may be TRBD1 (6 bases). V dropped 1 base and J dropped 6 bases, with 12 bases sitting between them. Germline CDR1 reads SGHTA; CDR2 reads FQGNSA. The CDR3 sequence is 14 residues long. The chain's CDR3 is CASSLGGRGDGYTF. CDR3 nucleotide sequence: TGTGCCAGCAGCTTAGGGGGCAGGGGTGATGGCTACACCTTC.

This clone occurred once. This chain connects TRBV28 to TRBJ1-1; D unresolved. The CDR3 has 17 residues. Trimming stripped 1 base from V and 0 bases from J, with 15 bases between. The germline V gene encodes CDR1 MDHEN and CDR2 SYDVKM. The CDR3 sequence is CASSLFSAKPLNTEAFF. In DNA form, the CDR3 reads TGTGCCAGCAGTTTATTTTCCGCCAAGCCATTGAACACTGAAGCTTTCTTT.

This clone showed up just once. The chain uses TRBV30 and TRBJ1-6; D unclear. The CDR3 totals 16 residues. Per the germline V gene, CDR1 is GTSNPN and CDR2 is SVGIG (reference sequence). The germline V and J ends were trimmed by 0 bases and 0 bases, with 9 bases remaining between them. CDR3 coding DNA: TGTGCCTGGAGTGTACGCCGAGACTCCTATAATTCACCCCTCCACTTT. Translation gives CAWSVRRDSYNSPLHF. Complete variable domain (other parts from reference TRBV30 and TRBJ1-6): SQTIHQWPATLVQPVGSPLSLECTVEGTSNPNLYWYRQAAGRGLQLLFYSVGIGQISSEVPQNLSASRPQDRQFILSSKKLLLSDSGFYLCAWSVRRDSYNSPLHFGNGTRLTVT.

This chain uses TRBV6-5 with TRBJ1-1, with D uncertain. V dropped 6 bases and J dropped 5 bases, with 19 bases sitting between them. This CDR3 has 15 amino acids. From germline, CDR1 is MNHEY and CDR2 SVGAGI. CDR3 DNA sequence: TGTGCCAGCAGCCTACGGGAAGACTGGAGGACTGAAGCTTTCTTT. This gives the protein CASSLREDWRTEAFF.

The chain joins TRBV11-2 to TRBJ2-3; 10 bases are shared with TRBD2. The CDR3 is 16 amino acids. The V gene end was trimmed by 5 bases and the J gene end by 7 bases; junction bases not matched to a gene: 12. Per the germline V gene, CDR1 is SGHAT and CDR2 is FQNNGV. The CDR3 sequence: CASSRNLAGEGYTQYF. The DNA of the CDR3 is TGTGCCAGCAGCCGTAACCTAGCGGGAGAAGGGTATACGCAGTATTTT.

This chain joins TRBV9 and TRBJ2-1, with 8 nucleotides matching TRBD1. The CDR3 is 14 amino acids. CDR1 and CDR2 (germline): SGDLS, YYNGEE. After removal of 3 bases from V and 4 bases from J, the junction contained 3 bases not matched to a gene. In nucleotides, the CDR3 is TGTGCCAGCAGCGAGGGACAGGCGTACAATGAGCAGTTCTTC. Translation gives CASSEGQAYNEQFF.

The chain links TRBV30 to TRBJ1-2, with TRBD1 matching over 7 bases. V gave up 1 base and J gave up 6 bases; unmatched junction bases: 5. This CDR3 spans 13 amino acids. Per germline, CDR1 GTSNPN and CDR2 SVGIG (reference sequence). The CDR3 loop is CAWSGQGIDGYTF. The CDR3 DNA reads as TGTGCCTGGAGTGGACAGGGTATCGATGGCTACACCTTC.

Notes on this clone: This CDR3 is also generated by other DNA sequences in the sample. The genes are TRBV19 and TRBJ2-7, with D hard to call. V was cut by 1 base and J by 6 bases, with 7 bases left in between. This CDR3 has 12 residues. In germline, CDR1 is LNHDA, CDR2 SQIVND (reference sequence). In DNA, the CDR3 is TGTGCCAGTAGTATAGCGGGTGCCGAGCAGTACTTC. Translated, it gives CASSIAGAEQYF.

The chain is built from TRBV29-1 and TRBJ2-1; TRBD2 matches at 7 bases. The V and J ends lost 7 bases and 1 base, in that order; junction bases with no gene match: 7. The CDR3 consists of 14 residues. CDR1 is SQVTM, CDR2 ANQGSEA, per germline. CDR3 residues: CSALAGPSYNEQFF. Here the CDR3 DNA reads TGCAGCGCCTTAGCGGGCCCATCCTACAATGAGCAGTTCTTC.

V gene TRBV2 combines with J gene TRBJ2-2, with D possibly TRBD2 on 5 matching bases. Trimming shortened V by 4 bases and J by 2 bases, and 5 bases separated the two germline ends. In germline, CDR1 is SNHLY, CDR2 FYNNEI. The CDR3 is 13 amino acids. The CDR3 spells CASSGLNTGELFF. Here the CDR3 DNA reads TGTGCCAGCAGTGGACTAAACACCGGGGAGCTGTTTTTT.

In nucleotides, the CDR3 is TGTGCCAGTAGCCCGGGACTAGCGGGGGTCTACGAGCAGTACTTC. This gives the protein CASSPGLAGVYEQYF. V usage is TRBV19 and J usage is TRBJ2-7; 14 bases agree with TRBD2. J gave up 3 bases and V 6 bases, and 4 bases lay outside the gene matches. Germline loops: CDR1 LNHDA, CDR2 SQIVND (reference sequence). This CDR3 is 15 amino acids long.

This chain joins TRBV7-9 and TRBJ1-1; 9 bases are a match to TRBD1. The CDR3 consists of 13 residues. V was pared by 3 bases and J by 5 bases, with 1 base of the junction left unmatched. Germline loops: CDR1 SEHNR, CDR2 FQNEAQ (reference sequence). The CDR3 loop is CASSFGQGTEAFF. DNA of the CDR3: TGTGCCAGCAGCTTCGGACAGGGGACTGAAGCTTTCTTT.

V usage is TRBV7-9 and J usage is TRBJ1-2; tentatively, D is TRBD1 (5 bases). This CDR3 is built from 13 residues. Trimming pared 5 bases from V and 10 bases from J, leaving 17 bases between. Per the germline V gene, CDR1 is SEHNR and CDR2 is FQNEAQ (reference sequence). This chain's CDR3 is CASSVRESSPYTF. CDR3 coding DNA: TGTGCCAGCAGCGTCAGGGAATCGAGCCCCTACACCTTC. The full variable domain, rest sourced from reference TRBV7-9 and TRBJ1-2, is DTGVSQNPRHKITKRGQNVTFRCDPISEHNRLYWYRQTLGQGPEFLTYFQNEAQLEKSRLLSDRFSAERPKGSFSTLEIQRTEQGDSAMYLCASSVRESSPYTFGSGTRLTVV.

CDR3: CASSLRVNTEAFF. The DNA for the CDR3 is TGTGCCAGCAGCTTACGCGTTAACACTGAAGCTTTCTTT. The chain recombines TRBV11-2 with TRBJ1-1; no clear D. The CDR3 consists of 13 residues. Trimming took 2 bases from V and 2 from J, leaving 6 bases between them. Looked up from germline, CDR1 is SGHAT and CDR2 is FQNNGV.

The J gene is TRBJ1-4, the V gene TRBV20-1, with D perhaps TRBD1 (5 bases). The germline V and J ends were trimmed by 3 bases and 6 bases, with 11 bases remaining between them. Per the germline V gene, CDR1 is DFQATT and CDR2 is SNEGSKA (reference sequence). The CDR3 contains 13 residues. CDR3 nucleotides: TGCAGTGCTAGTGGGTCAGGGTATGAAAAACTGTTTTTT. This gives the protein CSASGSGYEKLFF.

V and J are TRBV28 and TRBJ2-2, with D unresolved. Trimming removed 8 bases at V and 3 bases at J, with 10 bases between. The CDR3 has 13 residues. Germline CDR1 MDHEN, CDR2 SYDVKM. CDR3 loop: CASVRRDTGELFF. CDR3 sequence (DNA): TGTGCCAGCGTTCGTCGCGACACCGGGGAGCTGTTTTTT.

V is TRBV27 and J is TRBJ2-1; TRBD2 matches 11 bases. The CDR3 sequence is 15 residues long. CDR1 MNHEY and CDR2 SMNVEV come from the germline V gene (reference sequence). After removal of 7 bases from V and 8 bases from J, the junction contained 10 bases not matched to a gene. The CDR3 spells CASTSLAGVHHEQFF. CDR3 nucleotides: TGTGCCAGCACCTCACTAGCGGGAGTGCACCATGAGCAGTTCTTC.

This chain joins TRBV29-1 and TRBJ2-1; possibly TRBD2 for D (6 bases). The ends were cut back, 7 bases at V and 3 bases at J, with 13 bases in the middle. This CDR3 is built from 13 residues. Germline V gene data show CDR1 as SQVTM and CDR2 as ANQGSEA. Here the CDR3 DNA reads TGCAGCGCCGCGGCGGGGAACTACAATGAGCAGTTCTTC. Translation gives CSAAAGNYNEQFF.

The chain combines TRBV27 with TRBJ2-3; 11 bases map to TRBD2. Germline V lookup: CDR1 MNHEY, CDR2 SMNVEV (reference sequence). V shed 7 bases and J 2 bases; nucleotides not matched to a gene: 11. The CDR3 contains 17 residues. CDR3 loop: CASTPTSGSTLTDTQYF. The CDR3 DNA reads as TGTGCCAGCACCCCTACTAGCGGGAGCACCCTCACAGATACGCAGTATTTT.

This chain uses TRBV7-2 with TRBJ2-1; a weak D match, TRBD2 (6 bases). Germline CDR1 SGHTA, CDR2 FQGNSA. Trimming pared 3 bases from V and 8 bases from J, leaving 17 bases between. This CDR3 is 15 amino acids long. The CDR3, as DNA: TGTGCCAGCAGCTTGACCGGGAGTGCGTTTTATGAGCAGTTCTTC. Translated, it gives CASSLTGSAFYEQFF.

This clone was seen a single time. The V and J genes are TRBV29-1 and TRBJ1-1, with D tentatively TRBD1 (5 bases). Trimming left V 7 bases short and J 3 bases short, with 15 bases between. CDR3 length: 13 amino acids. CDR1 is SQVTM, CDR2 ANQGSEA, per germline. The CDR3: CSATTQGDTEAFF. The DNA of the CDR3 is TGCAGCGCTACGACCCAGGGTGACACTGAAGCTTTCTTT.

The genes are TRBV28 and TRBJ1-4; D is perhaps TRBD1 (5 bases). This CDR3 has 16 residues. Between the trimmed V and J ends, which lost 7 bases and 4 bases, there was a span of 19 bases. From germline, CDR1 is MDHEN and CDR2 SYDVKM. In DNA form, the CDR3 reads TGTGCCAGCAAGAATCTTAAGACAGAGATTAATGAAAAACTGTTTTTT. Protein: CASKNLKTEINEKLFF.

The chain employs TRBV12-3 or TRBV12-4 and TRBJ2-7, with D maybe TRBD2 (5 bases). Trimming removed 7 bases from V and 0 bases from J, with 10 bases in between. The CDR3 runs 13 residues. The CDR3 sequence: CASTLGVSYEQYF. CDR3 in DNA: TGTGCCAGCACCCTCGGGGTCTCCTACGAGCAGTACTTC.

The chain combines TRBV6-5 with TRBJ2-7; D not resolved. Germline-derived CDR1 and CDR2 are MNHEY and SVGAGI. V lost 2 bases and J 4 bases, leaving 9 bases between the germline ends. This CDR3 region has 13 residues. The chain's CDR3 is CASSYDQDYEQYF. CDR3 nucleotide sequence: TGTGCCAGCAGTTACGATCAGGATTACGAGCAGTACTTC.

V and J are TRBV29-1 and TRBJ2-7; TRBD1 might be the D (6 bases). Between the trimmed V and J ends, which lost 7 bases and 2 bases, there was a span of 18 bases. Germline values: CDR1 SQVTM, CDR2 ANQGSEA. This CDR3 comprises 14 residues. CDR3 loop: CSARVTGTPYEQYF. CDR3 bases: TGCAGCGCCCGCGTCACAGGGACACCCTACGAGCAGTACTTC.